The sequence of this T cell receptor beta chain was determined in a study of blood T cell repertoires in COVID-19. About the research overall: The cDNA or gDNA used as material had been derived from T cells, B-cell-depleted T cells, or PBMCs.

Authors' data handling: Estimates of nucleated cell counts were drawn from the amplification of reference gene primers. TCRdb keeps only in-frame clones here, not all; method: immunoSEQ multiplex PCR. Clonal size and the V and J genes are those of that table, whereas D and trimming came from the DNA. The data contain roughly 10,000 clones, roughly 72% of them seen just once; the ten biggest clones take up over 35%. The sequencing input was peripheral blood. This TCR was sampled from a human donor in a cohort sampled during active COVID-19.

In DNA form, the CDR3 reads TGTGCCAGCAGTGAACGGGGGGGTGGCTACACCTTC. Protein product: CASSERGGGYTF. This chain uses TRBV6-1 with TRBJ1-2, with D perhaps matching TRBD1 (5 bases). The V gene's germline CDR1 is MNHNS and CDR2 SASEGT. The CDR3 contains 12 residues. V lost 2 bases to trimming and J lost 7 bases, with 8 bases between them.